The 14 T cell receptor beta chains given below trace back to one sample, sequenced in a study of blood T cell repertoires in COVID-19. TCRdb's copy holds only in-frame clones and misses some; the assay was immunoSEQ multiplex PCR. The sample lists 110,000 or so clones; 85% to 90% were seen once. Sequenced input: peripheral blood. The receptors originated from a man aged 50 to 60 with acute or convalescent COVID-19.

This clone was detected once. CDR3 residues: CASSRDIWNTEAFF. The CDR3 DNA reads TGTGCCAGCAGTAGGGACATCTGGAACACTGAAGCTTTCTTT. This chain joins TRBV6-5 and TRBJ1-1; perhaps TRBD1 as D (6 bases). Per germline, CDR1 MNHEY and CDR2 SVGAGI. This CDR3 is 14 amino acids long. Trimming shortened V by 5 bases and J by 1 base, and 11 bases separated the two germline ends.

This sequence joins TRBV19 and TRBJ1-2; D is ambiguous. Germline lookup yields CDR1 LNHDA and CDR2 SQIVND (reference sequence). The CDR3 totals 12 residues. Trimming stripped 5 bases from V and 3 bases from J, with 7 bases between. CDR3 amino acids: CASSLIDYGYTF. CDR3 in DNA: TGTGCCAGTAGTCTGATAGACTATGGCTACACCTTC.

This sequence joins TRBV2 and TRBJ1-2; 7 bases are shared with TRBD1. The CDR3 totals 13 residues. V was clipped by 4 bases and J by 4 bases; unmatched bases: 3. From germline, CDR1 is SNHLY and CDR2 FYNNEI. The CDR3 sequence: CASSGQGPYGYTF. DNA for the CDR3: TGTGCCAGCAGTGGACAGGGACCCTATGGCTACACCTTC.

This clone has a single count. The CDR3 coding sequence is TGTGCCAGCAGCCCTTTCGGAGATGAGCAGTTCTTC. Protein: CASSPFGDEQFF. The genes are TRBV4-2 and TRBJ2-1; no reliable D call. V gave up 4 bases and J gave up 8 bases, with 9 bases separating them. This CDR3 has 12 residues. Germline CDR1 and CDR2: LGHNA and YNFKEQ.

The genes are TRBV28 and TRBJ1-4; TRBD1 matches 10 bases. Germline CDR1 is MDHEN and CDR2 is SYDVKM. The length of the CDR3 is 16 residues. The junction had 11 bases not matched to a gene; V was cut back by 6 bases and J by 7 bases. CDR3 protein: CASSRTGGRLTEKLFF. The CDR3 nucleotides read TGTGCCAGCAGCCGGACAGGGGGTCGCCTAACTGAAAAACTGTTTTTT. Filled out from reference TRBV28 and TRBJ1-4, the complete variable domain reads DVKVTQSSRYLVKRTGEKVFLECVQDMDHENMFWYRQDPGLGLRLIYFSYDVKMKEKGDIPEGYSVSREKKERFSLILESASTNQTSMYLCASSRTGGRLTEKLFFGSGTQLSVL.

The chain joins TRBV30 to TRBJ1-3, with 7 bases matching TRBD1. V lost 2 bases to trimming and J lost 6 bases; unmatched junction nucleotides: 4. The CDR3 length is 13 residues. Germline CDR1 reads GTSNPN; CDR2 reads SVGIG (reference sequence). Written as DNA, the CDR3 is TGTGCCTGGAGTACAGGGGTGCAAAACACCATATATTTT. Protein sequence: CAWSTGVQNTIYF.

The CDR3 is CSVGPQGAMNEKLFF. CDR3 bases: TGCAGCGTTGGCCCACAGGGGGCCATGAATGAAAAACTGTTTTTT. The V call is TRBV29-1, the J call TRBJ1-4, with 9 positions matching TRBD1. Germline assignment: CDR1 SQVTM and CDR2 ANQGSEA. Losses at the gene ends were 4 bases for V and 5 bases for J; bases not matched to a gene: 8. The CDR3 runs to 15 residues.

This chain uses TRBV27 with TRBJ1-3; D call uncertain. The CDR3 is made up of 14 amino acids. Germline V gene lookup returns CDR1 MNHEY and CDR2 SMNVEV (reference sequence). Trimming took 4 bases from V and 0 from J, leaving 7 bases between them. CDR3 residues: CASSSQISGNTIYF. CDR3 in DNA: TGTGCCAGCAGTTCCCAGATCTCTGGAAACACCATATATTTT.

This sequence joins TRBV19 and TRBJ1-6, with TRBD1 as a possible D gene (5 bases). In germline, CDR1 is LNHDA, CDR2 SQIVND (reference sequence). The CDR3 totals 17 residues. Trimming took off 4 bases at V and 3 bases at J, with 16 bases between the two ends. The CDR3 bases are TGTGCCAGTAGTACAGGGAAGTCCCGCAACTATAATTCACCCCTCCACTTT. Encoded protein: CASSTGKSRNYNSPLHF.

The gene calls are TRBV6-5 and TRBJ2-5, with TRBD1 matching 8 bases. V lost 4 bases and J lost 2; bases outside the gene matches: 3. CDR1 and CDR2 (germline): MNHEY, SVGAGI. This CDR3 comprises 14 residues. In DNA, the CDR3 is TGTGCCAGCAGTTGGACAGGGCGGCAAGAGACCCAGTACTTC. Translated, it gives CASSWTGRQETQYF.

V and J are TRBV7-6 and TRBJ2-5; the D is unclear. V lost 1 base and J 5 bases, leaving 11 bases between the germline ends. Germline V gene lookup returns CDR1 SGHVS and CDR2 FNYEAQ. The CDR3 consists of 14 residues. CDR3 sequence reads: CASSLVLVEETQYF. CDR3 sequence (DNA): TGTGCCAGCAGCTTAGTGCTAGTAGAGGAGACCCAGTACTTC.

This rearrangement joins TRBV11-1 to TRBJ2-2; D is possibly TRBD2 (5 bases). Germline CDR1 is SGHAT and CDR2 is FQDESV (reference sequence). V shed 2 bases and J shed 4 bases, with 11 bases lying between them. This CDR3 spans 15 amino acids. CDR3 in DNA: TGTGCCAGCAGCTTAAGGTCGGGATCCACCGGGGAGCTGTTTTTT. Protein: CASSLRSGSTGELFF.

This chain uses TRBV18 with TRBJ2-2, with a possible D match to TRBD1 (5 bases). The CDR3 extends over 17 amino acids. Trimming removed 0 bases from V and 5 bases from J, with 16 bases in between. The germline CDR1 and CDR2 sequences are KGHSH and LQKENI. CDR3: CASSPPSIPSGTGELFF. The CDR3 nucleotides read TGTGCCAGCTCACCACCGTCGATCCCCTCAGGGACCGGGGAGCTGTTTTTT.

This rearrangement joins TRBV27 to TRBJ2-7, with a possible D match to TRBD2 (5 bases). Germline values: CDR1 MNHEY, CDR2 SMNVEV (reference sequence). The CDR3 is 14 residues long. Trimming pared 3 bases from V and 3 bases from J, leaving 12 bases between. CDR3 amino acids: CASSLGRGIYEQYF. The CDR3 DNA follows: TGTGCCAGCAGTTTGGGGAGAGGGATCTACGAGCAGTACTTC.